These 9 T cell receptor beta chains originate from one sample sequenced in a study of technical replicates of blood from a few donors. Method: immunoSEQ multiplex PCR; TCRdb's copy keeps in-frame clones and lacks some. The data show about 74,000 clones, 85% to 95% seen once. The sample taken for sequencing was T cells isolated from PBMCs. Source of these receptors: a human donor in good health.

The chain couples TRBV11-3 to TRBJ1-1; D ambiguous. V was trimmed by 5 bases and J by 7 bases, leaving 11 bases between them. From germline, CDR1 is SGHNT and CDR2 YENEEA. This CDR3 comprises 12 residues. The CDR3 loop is CASSPVRNEAFF. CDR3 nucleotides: TGTGCCAGCAGCCCCGTGAGGAATGAAGCTTTCTTT.

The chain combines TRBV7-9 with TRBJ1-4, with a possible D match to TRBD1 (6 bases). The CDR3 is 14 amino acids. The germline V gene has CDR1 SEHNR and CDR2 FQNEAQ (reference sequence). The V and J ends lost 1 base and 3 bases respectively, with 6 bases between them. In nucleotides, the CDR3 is TGTGCCAGCAGCTTAGGACAGGCTAATGAAAAACTGTTTTTT. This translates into CASSLGQANEKLFF.

Here the CDR3 reads CAISTGGGYQETQYF. The DNA of the CDR3 is TGTGCCATCAGTACAGGCGGGGGGTACCAAGAGACCCAGTACTTC. The chain has TRBV10-3 and TRBJ2-5, with 8 bases identical to TRBD2. CDR1 is ENHRY, CDR2 SYGVKD, per germline. This CDR3 contains 15 residues. Unmatched junction bases numbered 5, after V lost 5 bases and J lost 0 bases.

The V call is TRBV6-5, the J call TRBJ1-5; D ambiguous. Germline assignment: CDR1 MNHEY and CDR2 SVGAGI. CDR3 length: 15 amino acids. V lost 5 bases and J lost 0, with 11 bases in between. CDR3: CASSLDGYSNQPQHF. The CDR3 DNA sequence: TGTGCCAGCAGTCTAGACGGCTATAGCAATCAGCCCCAGCATTTT.

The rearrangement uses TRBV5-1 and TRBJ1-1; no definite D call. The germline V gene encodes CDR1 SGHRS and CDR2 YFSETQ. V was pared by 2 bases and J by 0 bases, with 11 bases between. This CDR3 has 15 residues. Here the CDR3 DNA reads TGCGCCAGCAGCTTCACAGAGACGGTGAACACTGAAGCTTTCTTT. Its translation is CASSFTETVNTEAFF.

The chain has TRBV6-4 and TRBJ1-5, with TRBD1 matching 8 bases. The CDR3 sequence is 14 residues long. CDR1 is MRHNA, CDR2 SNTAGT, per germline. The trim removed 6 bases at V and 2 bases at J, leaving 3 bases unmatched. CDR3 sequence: CASSEQGGNQPQHF. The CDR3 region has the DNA TGTGCCAGCAGCGAACAGGGGGGCAATCAGCCCCAGCATTTT.

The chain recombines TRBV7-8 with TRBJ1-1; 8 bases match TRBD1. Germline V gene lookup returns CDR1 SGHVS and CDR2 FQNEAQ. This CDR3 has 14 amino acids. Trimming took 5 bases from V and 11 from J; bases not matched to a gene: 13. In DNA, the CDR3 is TGTGCCAGCAGCCCCGGGACAGGCGCTTTGACGGCTTTCTTT. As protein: CASSPGTGALTAFF.

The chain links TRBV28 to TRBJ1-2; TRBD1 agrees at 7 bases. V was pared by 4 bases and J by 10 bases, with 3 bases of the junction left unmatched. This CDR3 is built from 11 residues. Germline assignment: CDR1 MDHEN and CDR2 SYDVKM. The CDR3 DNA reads TGTGCCAGCAGTTGGGACAGATCCTACACCTTC. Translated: CASSWDRSYTF.

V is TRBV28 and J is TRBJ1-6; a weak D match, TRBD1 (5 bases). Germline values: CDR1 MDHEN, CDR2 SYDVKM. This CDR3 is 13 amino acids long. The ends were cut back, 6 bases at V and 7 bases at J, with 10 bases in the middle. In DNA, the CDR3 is TGTGCCAGCAGCTCAGGGCGGAATTCACCCCTCCACTTT. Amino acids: CASSSGRNSPLHF.